Shown below are 24 T cell receptor beta chains from a single sample sequenced in a study of T cell clonality in common variable immunodeficiency. Study-wide results and caveats: In common variable immunodeficiency, TCR beta chains reportedly carried fewer deletions and N-nucleotide insertions.

Clones were sequenced by immunoSEQ multiplex PCR, and TCRdb holds only the in-frame ones, with some missing. This specimen shows roughly 15,000 clones; the ten leading clones hold around 4.7%. These receptors are not linked to any known antigen. Sequenced: peripheral blood mononuclear cells. These receptors all stem from a human donor with common variable immunodeficiency.

With regard to this clone: The read is 3 residues too short to cover the CDR3 end, so that end is filled in from the germline J gene. The chain has TRBV6-1 and TRBJ1-1; the match to TRBD1 covers 7 bases. CDR3 length: 14 residues. Germline assignment: CDR1 MNHNS and CDR2 SASEGT. With V trimmed by 2 bases and J by 4 bases, 4 bases remained unmatched. The CDR3 loop reads CASSEQTGLTEAFF. CDR3 DNA, as far as it was read: TGTGCCAGCAGTGAACAGACAGGGCTCACTGAA.

To note about this clone: Coverage ceases 3 residues before the CDR3 finishes, and the germline J gene fills in the end. The chain is built from TRBV7-2 and TRBJ2-1, with 10 bases that match TRBD2. CDR1 and CDR2 from the germline V gene are SGHTA and FQGNSA. Germline trimming cut 1 base from V and 9 bases from J; bases unmatched to any gene: 6. This CDR3 is built from 15 residues. Partial CDR3 DNA: TGTGCCAGCAGCTTAGGAGCGGGAGGGTTCGGTGAG. Residues: CASSLGAGGFGE. The whole CDR3 region reads CASSLGAGGFGEQFF.

Of note for this clone: The read halts 3 residues ahead of the CDR3 end, with the missing end drawn from the germline J gene. This chain connects TRBV7-2 to TRBJ2-5; no clear D. With 5 bases removed from V and 5 bases from J, the gap between germline ends came to 18 bases. The CDR3 contains 15 residues. CDR1 and CDR2 (germline): SGHTA, FQGNSA. This chain's CDR3 is CASSLGRAFGETQYF. The part of the CDR3 DNA that was read is TGTGCCAGCAGCCTAGGACGCGCCTTCGGGGAGACC.

Of note for this clone: The read terminates 3 residues before the CDR3 end, so the remaining end is supplied by the germline J gene. The chain carries TRBV2 and TRBJ1-3; TRBD1 is a possible D gene (5 bases). CDR1 SNHLY and CDR2 FYNNEI come from the germline V gene. V was cut by 0 bases and J by 8 bases, with 14 bases left in between. The CDR3 totals 15 residues. CDR3: CASSEAGPPGDTIYF. The sequenced CDR3 bases are TGTGCCAGCAGTGAAGCGGGGCCCCCGGGGGACACC.

CDR3 DNA, as far as it was read: TGTGCCAGCAGCTTAACATTTACG. Its protein is CASSLTFT. The whole CDR3 is CASSLTFTQYF. The rearrangement joins TRBV11-2 to TRBJ2-3; D gene ambiguous. Read data end 3 residues before the CDR3 end; the end is taken from the germline J gene. Germline V gene lookup returns CDR1 SGHAT and CDR2 FQNNGV. This CDR3 comprises 11 residues. The V and J ends lost 2 bases and 8 bases respectively, with 5 bases between them. The full variable domain, in which reference TRBV11-2 and TRBJ2-3 provide the parts outside the CDR3, is EAGVAQSPRYKIIEKRQSVAFWCNPISGHATLYWYQQILGQGPKLLIQFQNNGVVDDSQLPKDRFSAERLKGVDSTLKIQPAKLEDSAVYLCASSLTFTQYFGPGTRLTVL.

This clone is deemed medium-sized by its frequency. Read coverage stops 3 residues before the CDR3 terminus; the germline J gene supplies the remainder. V gene TRBV5-6 combines with J gene TRBJ1-4; 7 bases map to TRBD1. The CDR3 has 12 residues. In germline, CDR1 is SGHDT, CDR2 YYEEEE. Trimming took 4 bases from V and 7 from J; bases not matched to a gene: 1. CDR3 loop: CASSRDSEKLFF. Partial CDR3 DNA: TGTGCCAGCAGCCGGGACAGTGAAAAA.

As for this clone: The read finishes 3 residues shy of the CDR3 end, and the germline J gene is used to complete it. V and J are TRBV27 and TRBJ2-7; possibly TRBD2 for D (5 bases). V was clipped by 3 bases and J by 1 base, with 13 bases between them. Germline values: CDR1 MNHEY, CDR2 SMNVEV (reference sequence). The CDR3 is 15 amino acids. The sequenced CDR3 bases are TGTGCCAGCAGTTTCCACCGGGGAACATCCTACGAG. Protein product: CASSFHRGTSYE. The CDR3 reads in full as CASSFHRGTSYEQYF.

For this clone: The read ends 3 residues before the CDR3 terminus; that terminus is restored from the germline J gene. The chain recombines TRBV12-3 or TRBV12-4 with TRBJ2-7, with unresolved D. The V and J ends lost 4 bases and 4 bases respectively, with 5 bases between them. The length of the CDR3 is 11 residues. The CDR3 region is CASSSVYEQYF. The CDR3 bases that were read are TGTGCCAGCAGTTCCGTGTACGAG.

About this clone itself: Sequencing ends 3 residues short of the CDR3 end; the germline J gene provides the rest. The V call is TRBV18, the J call TRBJ2-2; D might be TRBD2 (6 bases). Per germline, CDR1 KGHSH and CDR2 LQKENI. The CDR3 has 15 amino acids. V lost 2 bases and J 3 bases, leaving 10 bases between the germline ends. This CDR3 reads CASSPDGLHTGELFF. The CDR3 bases that were read are TGTGCCAGCTCACCAGACGGACTACACACCGGGGAG.

This clone is called medium-sized based on its frequency. The read ends 3 residues before the CDR3 terminus; that terminus is restored from the germline J gene. This chain connects TRBV6-1 to TRBJ1-1; no definite D call. V dropped 3 bases and J dropped 4 bases, with 12 bases sitting between them. This CDR3 spans 14 amino acids. CDR1 MNHNS and CDR2 SASEGT come from the germline V gene. The CDR3 protein is CASSEKGLVTEAFF. Partial CDR3 DNA: TGTGCCAGCAGTGAGAAAGGTCTCGTCACTGAA.

Regarding this clone: The read finishes 3 residues shy of the CDR3 end, and the germline J gene is used to complete it. The rearrangement uses TRBV30 and TRBJ2-5, with 7 bases lining up with TRBD1. This CDR3 contains 12 residues. Looked up from germline, CDR1 is GTSNPN and CDR2 is SVGIG (reference sequence). V was pared by 7 bases and J by 0 bases, with 2 bases of the junction left unmatched. The CDR3 spells CALTGDQETQYF. The sequenced part of the CDR3 DNA is TGTGCCTTAACAGGGGACCAAGAGACC. The full variable domain, with the rest looked up from reference TRBV30 and TRBJ2-5, is SQTIHQWPATLVQPVGSPLSLECTVEGTSNPNLYWYRQAAGRGLQLLFYSVGIGQISSEVPQNLSASRPQDRQFILSSKKLLLSDSGFYLCALTGDQETQYFGPGTRLLVL.

Comment on this clone: The read ends 3 residues early relative to the CDR3; the germline J gene fills the gap. The chain recombines TRBV18 with TRBJ2-5; TRBD1 aligns across 7 bases. Looked up from germline, CDR1 is KGHSH and CDR2 is LQKENI. This CDR3 is 13 amino acids long. Germline trimming cut 6 bases from V and 5 bases from J; bases unmatched to any gene: 6. CDR3 region: CASSRGQSETQYF. CDR3 DNA, as far as it was read: TGTGCCAGCTCCCGGGGACAGTCGGAGACC.

Details on this clone: From the germline J gene comes the end of the CDR3, since the read stops 3 residues before it. The chain is built from TRBV11-3 and TRBJ1-1; TRBD1 is a possible D gene (6 bases). Trimming stripped 4 bases from V and 5 bases from J, with 17 bases between. This CDR3 has 15 residues. Germline CDR1 and CDR2: SGHNT and YENEEA. CDR3 DNA, as far as it was read: TGTGCCAGCAGCTCCTCAACAGGGAGGGGAACTGAA. Translation gives CASSSSTGRGTE. The whole CDR3 reads CASSSSTGRGTEAFF.

On this clone itself: The read stops 3 residues short of the end of the CDR3; the missing end is completed from the germline J gene. This sequence joins TRBV5-1 and TRBJ2-1; 9 bases agree with TRBD2. Germline values: CDR1 SGHRS, CDR2 YFSETQ. V dropped 4 bases and J dropped 7; count of bases not matched to a gene: 12. This CDR3 contains 16 residues. The covered CDR3 bases are TGCGCCAGCAGCCTGGGGGCCGCGGGGGGGCTTAATGAG. This sequence encodes CASSLGAAGGLNE. The whole CDR3 sequence reads CASSLGAAGGLNEQFF.

Note on this clone: The DNA ends 3 residues before the CDR3 does, and the rest of the CDR3 is filled in from the germline J gene. The chain combines TRBV19 with TRBJ1-2, with D uncertain. The CDR3 is 15 residues long. V was clipped by 5 bases and J by 7 bases, with 20 bases between them. CDR1 is LNHDA, CDR2 SQIVND, per germline (reference sequence). The CDR3 sequence is CASSPRGLGHSGYTF. The sequenced CDR3 bases are TGTGCCAGTAGTCCTCGCGGACTGGGCCACAGTGGC.

As regards this clone: The read terminates 3 residues ahead of where the CDR3 ends, so the germline J gene completes it. This chain uses TRBV4-1 with TRBJ1-2; the match to TRBD1 covers 9 bases. Unmatched junction bases numbered 5, after V lost 0 bases and J lost 3 bases. Germline loops: CDR1 MGHRA, CDR2 YSYEKL. The CDR3 spans 16 residues. The sequenced part of the CDR3 DNA is TGCGCCAGCAGCCAAGAACCTACAGGGGGCCACTATGGC. Its protein product is CASSQEPTGGHYG. In full, the CDR3 reads CASSQEPTGGHYGYTF.

Comments on this clone: The read ends 3 residues shy of where the CDR3 ends; the end is completed using the germline J gene. This sequence joins TRBV18 and TRBJ2-1; D perhaps matches TRBD1 (5 bases). From germline, CDR1 is KGHSH and CDR2 LQKENI. CDR3 length: 13 residues. V was shortened by 3 bases and J by 4 bases, with 7 bases between the two germline ends. This CDR3 is CASSPDMYNEQFF. The sequenced part of the CDR3 DNA is TGTGCCAGCTCACCGGACATGTACAATGAG.

On this clone itself: The read ends 3 residues before the CDR3 terminus; that terminus is restored from the germline J gene. The chain couples TRBV6-1 to TRBJ2-3; 12 nucleotides line up with TRBD2. Looked up from germline, CDR1 is MNHNS and CDR2 is SASEGT. The CDR3 runs to 17 residues. V shed 2 bases, J shed 0 bases, and the junction held 3 bases outside the gene matches. Partial CDR3 DNA: TGTGCCAGCAGTGAAAGACTAGCGGGGGTTAGCACAGATACG. Translation gives CASSERLAGVSTDT. In full, the CDR3 is CASSERLAGVSTDTQYF.

By frequency, this clone registers medium-sized (0.01 to 0.1%). The missing CDR3 end, 3 residues past where the read stops, is filled in from the germline J gene. The chain has TRBV4-1 and TRBJ2-1, with unresolved D. Germline V gene lookup returns CDR1 MGHRA and CDR2 YSYEKL. The CDR3 spans 13 residues. V was pared by 0 bases and J by 8 bases, with 8 bases between. CDR3 region: CASSQDQGYEQFF. The CDR3 DNA, read in part, is TGCGCCAGCAGCCAAGATCAAGGCTATGAG.

Judged by frequency, this clone is medium-sized. CDR3 DNA (partial): TGCGCCAGCGGCAACGACAGGCAAGAGACC. Amino acid sequence: CASGNDRQET. The full CDR3 sequence reads CASGNDRQETQYF. This sequence joins TRBV10-1 and TRBJ2-5; D perhaps matches TRBD1 (6 bases). The read gets to within 3 residues of the CDR3 end, and the germline J gene fills in the rest. There are 13 residues in the CDR3. Deletions cut 8 bases from V and 2 bases from J, with 12 bases between. Per germline, CDR1 WNHNN and CDR2 SYGVQD (reference sequence).

About this clone: The read terminates 3 residues ahead of where the CDR3 ends, so the germline J gene completes it. The V gene is TRBV6-2 or TRBV6-3, the J gene TRBJ1-6, with D hard to call. V was trimmed by 5 bases and J by 2 bases, leaving 10 bases between them. The CDR3 is 15 amino acids. Germline V gene data show CDR1 as MNHEY and CDR2 as SVGEGT. CDR3 amino acids: CASSQDIAYNSPLHF. The CDR3 DNA, read in part, is TGTGCCAGCAGTCAAGACATCGCCTATAATTCACCC.

This clone counts as medium-sized by frequency. The read ends 3 residues shy of where the CDR3 ends; the end is completed using the germline J gene. The J gene is TRBJ2-3, the V gene TRBV29-1; 12 bases line up with TRBD2. V lost 6 bases to trimming and J lost 5 bases; unmatched junction nucleotides: 0. Germline CDR1 reads SQVTM; CDR2 reads ANQGSEA. CDR3 length equals 12 residues. The sequenced part of the CDR3 DNA is TGCAGCGTGGGACTAGCGGGAGATACG. It codes for CSVGLAGDT. The CDR3 as a whole reads CSVGLAGDTQYF.

With respect to this clone: Sequencing ends 3 residues short of the CDR3 end; the germline J gene provides the rest. This sequence joins TRBV7-6 and TRBJ2-1; 8 bases match TRBD2. The CDR3 is 18 residues long. From germline, CDR1 is SGHVS and CDR2 FNYEAQ. J was trimmed by 4 bases and V by 4 bases; bases with no gene match: 15. Incomplete CDR3 DNA: TGTGCCAGCAGCTCCCGGGACACCGGACTAGCACGTTACAATGAG. Translated: CASSSRDTGLARYNE. The entire CDR3 protein reads CASSSRDTGLARYNEQFF.

For this clone: The read terminates 3 residues before the CDR3 end, so the remaining end is supplied by the germline J gene. The J gene is TRBJ1-2, the V gene TRBV19, with 10 bases aligning to TRBD1. The CDR3 totals 15 residues. With 6 bases clipped from V and 7 bases from J, the junction kept 11 bases outside the gene matches. From germline, CDR1 is LNHDA and CDR2 SQIVND (reference sequence). The covered CDR3 bases are TGTGCCAGTAGGACACCCGGGACAGGGGTTTCTGGC. Protein sequence: CASRTPGTGVSG. The whole CDR3 is CASRTPGTGVSGYTF.